Below, one T cell receptor beta chain is given with its context. Its target is unknown. This sample is drawn from a study of cytomegalovirus exposure and HLA in healthy donors. In the study overall: Unique TCR beta sequences numbering about 100 million came from 150 million to 200 million T cells in an earlier analysis. An early data release held 80 million or so unique TCRs from HLA-typed donors. Study results and caveats: Overall, approximately 150 TCR beta chains were annotated as cytomegalovirus-associated.

60 Vbeta and 13 Jbeta primers were used in PCR. Per the original methods: In a later analysis, roughly 11 million of tens of millions of unique beta chains occurred in at least two donors. TCRdb keeps only in-frame clones here, not all; method: immunoSEQ multiplex PCR. The V and J calls and the clone size are those of that table, but D and trimming were determined from the DNA. The data hold roughly 120,000 clones, with roughly 9.9% observed a single time. The CDR3 covers 19 residues. Germline loops: CDR1 LGHNT, CDR2 FRNRAP. The J segment lost 4 bases and the V segment lost 0 bases, leaving 14 bases of the junction unmatched.

Sequenced: PBMCs. The sequence was collected from a man younger than 45 in good health and CMV-seronegative. The V gene is TRBV12-5, the J gene TRBJ2-1, with 8 bases lining up with TRBD1. CDR3 region: CASGLVLGGGQGAYNEQFF. For the CDR3, the DNA is TGTGCTAGTGGTTTGGTACTTGGGGGTGGACAGGGTGCATACAATGAGCAGTTCTTC.